Following are 25 T cell receptor beta chains from one sample sequenced in a study of CD8 T cells in Susac syndrome. The RNA input was roughly 0.45 to 1 ug, and it was reverse transcribed with random hexamers. One entry per CDR3 protein results from TCRdb running MiXCR on the immunoSEQ multiplex PCR reads. The sample shows about 180,000 distinct CDR3 sequences, approximately 96% of them seen only once. The sample was CD4+ T cells from PBMCs. The source of these receptors is a human donor with multiple sclerosis.

The chain links TRBV20-1 to TRBJ1-2; 7 bases line up with TRBD1. Germline V gene data show CDR1 as DFQATT and CDR2 as SNEGSKA (reference sequence). V lost 3 bases and J lost 6; bases outside the gene matches: 7. This CDR3 has 13 amino acids. In DNA form, the CDR3 reads TGCAGTGCTAGTCACAGGGGATCTAATGGCTACACCTTC. Its translation is CSASHRGSNGYTF.

The V gene is TRBV15, the J gene TRBJ1-1; possible D gene TRBD1, 5 bases. Germline V gives CDR1 LNHNV, CDR2 YYDKDF (reference sequence). The V gene lost 7 bases and the J gene lost 0 bases, with 9 bases spanning the gap. CDR3 length: 13 amino acids. CDR3 protein: CATMRQMNTEAFF. The CDR3 nucleotides read TGTGCCACCATGAGACAGATGAACACTGAAGCTTTCTTT.

The chain combines TRBV3-1 with TRBJ1-2; D gene ambiguous. The CDR3 is 12 amino acids. The V gene lost 6 bases and the J gene lost 4 bases, with 9 bases spanning the gap. Per germline, CDR1 LGHDT and CDR2 YNNKEL (reference sequence). This CDR3 is CASSRTVYGYTF. CDR3 bases: TGTGCCAGCAGTCGGACCGTCTATGGCTACACCTTC.

This rearrangement joins TRBV5-8 to TRBJ1-1; no clear D. Trimming took 3 bases from V and 4 from J, leaving 10 bases between them. This CDR3 is built from 13 residues. Germline-derived CDR1 and CDR2 are SGHTS and YDEGEE. CDR3 residues: CASSSLEGTEAFF. CDR3 nucleotides: TGTGCCAGCAGCTCCCTAGAGGGCACTGAAGCTTTCTTT.

This clonotype turned up a few times. The J gene is TRBJ1-5, the V gene TRBV5-6; D remains unclear. V was trimmed by 0 bases and J by 0 bases, leaving 7 bases between them. Germline V CDR1 and CDR2: SGHDT, YYEEEE. CDR3 length: 15 amino acids. The DNA for the CDR3 is TGTGCCAGCAGCTTGGCGGGTGGTAGCAATCAGCCCCAGCATTTT. It is translated as CASSLAGGSNQPQHF.

The chain uses TRBV12-3 or TRBV12-4 and TRBJ2-1; D is possibly TRBD1 (6 bases). V lost 7 bases to trimming and J lost 5 bases, with 15 bases between them. This CDR3 is built from 14 residues. In DNA form, the CDR3 reads TGTGCCAGCACCCGGGACAAGACGAACAATGAGCAGTTCTTC. It translates to CASTRDKTNNEQFF.

In this sample, this clonotype turned up once. J is TRBJ2-3 and V is TRBV6-2 or TRBV6-3, with D possibly matching TRBD1 (5 bases). This CDR3 is built from 16 residues. The germline gives CDR1 MNHEY, CDR2 SVGEGT. Trimming cost V 6 bases and J 2 bases, with 18 bases left between them. CDR3 in DNA: TGTGCCAGCAGGGATAGGGGTGTTCGAGTCACAGATACGCAGTATTTT. Protein: CASRDRGVRVTDTQYF.

The V gene is TRBV4-1, the J gene TRBJ2-3; D gene ambiguous. V shed 1 base and J shed 3 bases, with 8 bases lying between them. This CDR3 is built from 14 residues. Looked up from germline, CDR1 is MGHRA and CDR2 is YSYEKL. The CDR3: CASSQVIGTDTQYF. The DNA of the CDR3 is TGCGCCAGCAGCCAAGTTATCGGAACAGATACGCAGTATTTT.

CDR3 DNA sequence: TGCAGCGTTGAAGAGGGCTACAGGGCGGATGGCTACACCTTC. It translates to CSVEEGYRADGYTF. V and J are TRBV29-1 and TRBJ1-2; possible D gene TRBD1, 6 bases. This CDR3 has 14 amino acids. V gave up 0 bases and J gave up 6 bases, with 14 bases separating them. Germline lookup yields CDR1 SQVTM and CDR2 ANQGSEA.

The chain is built from TRBV9 and TRBJ2-1, with 7 bases fitting TRBD1. The germline V gene encodes CDR1 SGDLS and CDR2 YYNGEE. The CDR3 is 14 residues long. Germline trimming cut 4 bases from V and 12 bases from J; bases unmatched to any gene: 13. The CDR3 is CASSPGTALMRQFF. CDR3 coding DNA: TGTGCCAGCAGCCCGGGGACAGCCCTAATGAGGCAGTTCTTC.

This clonotype has only a few counts. The chain employs TRBV29-1 and TRBJ1-1; D is possibly TRBD1 (5 bases). The CDR3 sequence is 13 residues long. CDR1 SQVTM and CDR2 ANQGSEA come from the germline V gene. V lost 7 bases and J lost 0, with 12 bases in between. The CDR3 nucleotides are TGCAGCGGATGGGACGTTCTGAACACTGAAGCTTTCTTT. It encodes CSGWDVLNTEAFF.

The V and J genes are TRBV6-1 and TRBJ2-5; a weak D match, TRBD1 (6 bases). The CDR3 has 14 amino acids. CDR1 is MNHNS, CDR2 SASEGT, per germline. V lost 6 bases and J 4 bases, leaving 15 bases between the germline ends. CDR3 bases: TGTGCCAGCAGGCCCAGGGGAAATGGAGAGACCCAGTACTTC. Protein product: CASRPRGNGETQYF.

CDR3 DNA: TGTGCCAGCAGCTTAGCTGGGAGTTGGGTAAACAATGAGCAGTTCTTC. This gives the protein CASSLAGSWVNNEQFF. V usage is TRBV7-8 and J usage is TRBJ2-1; perhaps TRBD2 as D (5 bases). Germline lookup yields CDR1 SGHVS and CDR2 FQNEAQ. The CDR3 is made up of 16 amino acids. Trimming cost V 0 bases and J 5 bases, with 14 bases left between them.

The rearrangement links TRBV30 to TRBJ2-7; 11 positions agree with TRBD1. With V trimmed by 2 bases and J by 3 bases, 3 bases remained unmatched. This CDR3 region has 14 residues. The germline gives CDR1 GTSNPN, CDR2 SVGIG (reference sequence). As DNA, the CDR3 is TGTGCCTGGAGTTTAGGGACAGGGGGCTACGAGCAGTACTTC. This encodes CAWSLGTGGYEQYF.

The chain carries TRBV20-1 and TRBJ1-1; 7 nucleotides align to TRBD1. The CDR3 spans 17 residues. CDR1 and CDR2 (germline): DFQATT, SNEGSKA (reference sequence). The ends lost 5 bases at V and 5 bases at J; junction bases unmatched: 20. Here the CDR3 reads CSAEERQGWGVDTEAFF. As DNA, the CDR3 is TGCAGTGCTGAGGAAAGACAGGGATGGGGAGTGGATACTGAAGCTTTCTTT.

The V and J genes are TRBV2 and TRBJ1-2; perhaps TRBD1 as D (5 bases). Between the trimmed V and J ends, which lost 3 bases and 3 bases, there was a span of 14 bases. The CDR3 runs to 15 residues. Germline V lookup: CDR1 SNHLY, CDR2 FYNNEI. The CDR3 protein is CASSDSGTAYYGYTF. The DNA of the CDR3 is TGTGCCAGCAGTGACTCCGGGACCGCGTACTATGGCTACACCTTC.

This chain joins TRBV9 and TRBJ1-2; 9 nucleotides line up with TRBD1. The CDR3 consists of 17 residues. From germline, CDR1 is SGDLS and CDR2 YYNGEE. The junction had 10 bases not matched to a gene; V was cut back by 0 bases and J by 4 bases. The CDR3 spells CASSVASETGGIYGYTF. The DNA for the CDR3 is TGTGCCAGCAGCGTAGCTTCCGAGACAGGGGGTATCTATGGCTACACCTTC.

The genes are TRBV30 and TRBJ2-7; D not resolved. The CDR3 is 12 amino acids. Looked up from germline, CDR1 is GTSNPN and CDR2 is SVGIG (reference sequence). V was trimmed by 4 bases and J by 3 bases, leaving 10 bases between them. The CDR3 loop reads CAWNTADYEQYF. The CDR3 region has the DNA TGTGCCTGGAACACAGCCGACTACGAGCAGTACTTC.

The table lists this clonotype with a count of one. The CDR3: CSARDPGQVSNSPLHF. The CDR3 DNA reads TGCAGTGCTAGAGACCCCGGACAGGTGTCAAATTCACCCCTCCACTTT. The chain recombines TRBV20-1 with TRBJ1-6; 7 nucleotides align to TRBD1. The CDR3 covers 16 residues. V lost 0 bases, J lost 7 bases, and 9 bases stayed unmatched. Germline V CDR1 and CDR2: DFQATT, SNEGSKA (reference sequence).

The rearrangement links TRBV30 to TRBJ1-2, with D hard to call. Trimming cost V 7 bases and J 1 base, with 13 bases left between them. The CDR3 is made up of 13 amino acids. Germline lookup yields CDR1 GTSNPN and CDR2 SVGIG (reference sequence). CDR3 in DNA: TGTGCCTCCCTTCCGAAGGATAACTATGGCTACACCTTC. This codes for CASLPKDNYGYTF.

This clonotype was picked up one time. The chain uses TRBV9 and TRBJ1-3, with unresolved D. Germline CDR1 SGDLS, CDR2 YYNGEE. Trimming took off 4 bases at V and 16 bases at J, with 18 bases between the two ends. The length of the CDR3 is 12 residues. CDR3 sequence reads: CASSPHDGRTYF. DNA for the CDR3: TGTGCCAGCAGCCCCCACGACGGCAGAACCTATTTT.

The chain carries TRBV9 and TRBJ1-4; D call uncertain. The CDR3 extends over 16 amino acids. Germline CDR1 and CDR2: SGDLS and YYNGEE. V lost 3 bases and J 3 bases, leaving 15 bases between the germline ends. This CDR3 is CASSAEVAASNEKLFF. DNA for the CDR3: TGTGCCAGCAGCGCAGAGGTCGCTGCATCTAATGAAAAACTGTTTTTT. The variable domain in full, with the rest retrieved from reference TRBV9 and TRBJ1-4, is DSGVTQTPKHLITATGQRVTLRCSPRSGDLSVYWYQQSLDQGLQFLIQYYNGEERAKGNILERFSAQQFPDLHSELNLSSLELGDSALYFCASSAEVAASNEKLFFGSGTQLSVL.

The chain couples TRBV7-9 to TRBJ1-1; D not certain. The CDR3 sequence is 14 residues long. CDR1 SEHNR and CDR2 FQNEAQ come from the germline V gene (reference sequence). The V end lost 7 bases, the J end lost 2 bases, and 14 bases lay between the germline ends. The CDR3 region is CASTPQTRNTEAFF. CDR3 DNA sequence: TGTGCCAGCACCCCTCAGACGCGAAACACTGAAGCTTTCTTT. The full variable domain, completed using reference TRBV7-9 and TRBJ1-1, is DTGVSQNPRHKITKRGQNVTFRCDPISEHNRLYWYRQTLGQGPEFLTYFQNEAQLEKSRLLSDRFSAERPKGSFSTLEIQRTEQGDSAMYLCASTPQTRNTEAFFGQGTRLTVV.

V gene TRBV30 combines with J gene TRBJ1-2; possibly TRBD1 for D (5 bases). V was trimmed by 7 bases and J by 2 bases, leaving 11 bases between them. Germline V gene sequence: CDR1 GTSNPN, CDR2 SVGIG (reference sequence). The CDR3 loop spans 12 amino acids. The CDR3 coding sequence is TGTGCCTTCCACGGGGGAAACTATGGCTACACCTTC. It encodes CAFHGGNYGYTF.

The J gene is TRBJ1-2, the V gene TRBV15, with TRBD1 identical over 7 bases. V shed 2 bases and J 0 bases; nucleotides not matched to a gene: 3. Germline-derived CDR1 and CDR2 are LNHNV and YYDKDF (reference sequence). The CDR3 spans 15 residues. CDR3 coding DNA: TGTGCCACCAGCAGACTGACAGGGTCTAACTATGGCTACACCTTC. Its protein is CATSRLTGSNYGYTF.